These 23 T cell receptor beta chains were all obtained from the same sample, sequenced in a study of cytomegalovirus exposure and HLA in healthy donors. The PCR ran on 60 Vbeta and 13 Jbeta primers. The assay was immunoSEQ multiplex PCR, and TCRdb's table has in-frame clones only and misses some. The sample lists 150,000 to 200,000 clones; roughly 86% were seen once. Sequences were obtained from PBMCs. These TCRs come from a woman aged 18-29 years in good health and CMV-seronegative.

The rearrangement joins TRBV6-6 to TRBJ2-1; possible D gene TRBD1, 5 bases. The V end was cut by 6 bases, the J end by 6 bases, with 21 bases between. CDR1 and CDR2 from the germline V gene are MNHNY and SVGAGI (reference sequence). This CDR3 has 16 amino acids. CDR3 region: CASSSRIRTGGNEQFF. The DNA for the CDR3 is TGTGCCAGCAGCTCCCGGATAAGAACAGGCGGCAATGAGCAGTTCTTC.

This chain links TRBV10-3 with TRBJ2-7; TRBD2 matches 8 bases. Germline V CDR1 and CDR2: ENHRY, SYGVKD. The CDR3 is 17 amino acids. J was trimmed by 3 bases and V by 10 bases; bases with no gene match: 20. The CDR3 DNA sequence: TGTGCCACCCGAGGACTAGCAACGAAAGTTATGATCTACGAGCAGTACTTC. Translation gives CATRGLATKVMIYEQYF.

This clone was recorded once. The gene calls are TRBV5-1 and TRBJ2-5, with a possible D match to TRBD2 (5 bases). With 0 bases removed from V and 3 bases from J, the gap between germline ends came to 12 bases. This CDR3 has 15 amino acids. The germline CDR1 and CDR2 sequences are SGHRS and YFSETQ. The CDR3 nucleotides are TGCGCCAGCAGCTTGGCTGACGGGGAAAAAGAGACCCAGTACTTC. Protein product: CASSLADGEKETQYF.

The chain uses TRBV13 and TRBJ2-7, with D maybe TRBD1 (5 bases). With 5 bases removed from V and 1 base from J, the gap between germline ends came to 9 bases. The CDR3 loop spans 13 amino acids. Germline CDR1 reads PRHDT; CDR2 reads FYEKMQ (reference sequence). The CDR3 sequence: CASSRRQSYEQYF. The CDR3, as DNA: TGTGCCAGCAGCCGACGACAGTCCTACGAGCAGTACTTC.

This clone came up a few times. The rearrangement joins TRBV19 to TRBJ2-7; D is ambiguous. Trimming took 3 bases from V and 5 from J, leaving 5 bases between them. CDR1 and CDR2 (germline): LNHDA, SQIVND (reference sequence). This CDR3 has 11 amino acids. The CDR3 DNA reads as TGTGCCAGTAGTATTCGGGACGAGCAGTACTTC. Its protein is CASSIRDEQYF.

V and J are TRBV5-4 and TRBJ2-6; tentatively, D is TRBD1 (5 bases). The CDR3 totals 16 residues. CDR1 SGHNT and CDR2 YYREEE come from the germline V gene (reference sequence). The V and J ends lost 4 bases and 0 bases respectively, with 11 bases between them. The CDR3 loop reads CASSLQGASGANVLTF. CDR3 DNA: TGTGCCAGCAGCCTTCAAGGGGCCTCTGGGGCCAACGTCCTGACTTTC.

J is TRBJ1-5 and V is TRBV6-5; TRBD1 might be the D (5 bases). Germline V gene sequence: CDR1 MNHEY, CDR2 SVGAGI. The CDR3 consists of 15 residues. V dropped 0 bases and J dropped 3 bases, with 9 bases sitting between them. The CDR3 sequence: CASSYSDSANQPQHF. Written as DNA, the CDR3 is TGTGCCAGCAGTTACTCTGACAGCGCCAATCAGCCCCAGCATTTT.

This clone came up once. The V and J genes are TRBV29-1 and TRBJ2-7, with TRBD1 matching over 7 bases. The germline V gene encodes CDR1 SQVTM and CDR2 ANQGSEA. This CDR3 spans 13 amino acids. Losses at the gene ends were 4 bases for V and 2 bases for J; bases not matched to a gene: 5. As DNA, the CDR3 is TGCAGCGTTGGGGCAGGGGGAGCCTACGAGCAGTACTTC. This gives the protein CSVGAGGAYEQYF.

V and J are TRBV18 and TRBJ2-7; 13 nucleotides agree with TRBD2. CDR1 is KGHSH, CDR2 LQKENI, per germline. The junction had 2 bases not matched to a gene; V was cut back by 4 bases and J by 5 bases. There are 14 residues in the CDR3. The CDR3 is CASSQTSGGDEQYF. DNA of the CDR3: TGTGCCAGCTCACAAACTAGCGGGGGGGACGAGCAGTACTTC.

The chain joins TRBV6-5 to TRBJ2-7; 12 nucleotides agree with TRBD1. Trimming cost V 3 bases and J 6 bases; bases outside gene matches: 3. Germline V gene data show CDR1 as MNHEY and CDR2 as SVGAGI. This CDR3 spans 14 amino acids. CDR3 sequence: CASSYGTGGGEQYF. CDR3 DNA: TGTGCCAGCAGTTATGGGACAGGGGGCGGCGAGCAGTACTTC.

The chain links TRBV9 to TRBJ2-1, with D tentatively TRBD2 (6 bases). Germline lookup yields CDR1 SGDLS and CDR2 YYNGEE. V dropped 1 base and J dropped 2 bases, with 10 bases sitting between them. The CDR3 has 15 amino acids. The CDR3 nucleotides read TGTGCCAGCAGCGTACAGCCGGGGGCCTACAATGAGCAGTTCTTC. Encoded protein: CASSVQPGAYNEQFF. The variable domain in full, with the rest retrieved from reference TRBV9 and TRBJ2-1, is DSGVTQTPKHLITATGQRVTLRCSPRSGDLSVYWYQQSLDQGLQFLIQYYNGEERAKGNILERFSAQQFPDLHSELNLSSLELGDSALYFCASSVQPGAYNEQFFGPGTRLTVL.

V is TRBV27 and J is TRBJ2-7; weak D call: TRBD1 (6 bases). The ends were cut back, 3 bases at V and 5 bases at J, with 17 bases in the middle. Looked up from germline, CDR1 is MNHEY and CDR2 is SMNVEV (reference sequence). This CDR3 is built from 15 residues. The CDR3 here is CASSFFDRIGNEQYF. CDR3 DNA sequence: TGTGCCAGCAGTTTCTTCGACAGGATTGGAAACGAGCAGTACTTC.

V gene TRBV2 combines with J gene TRBJ2-7; 8 nucleotides match TRBD1. The V gene end was trimmed by 5 bases and the J gene end by 0 bases; junction bases not matched to a gene: 6. Germline lookup yields CDR1 SNHLY and CDR2 FYNNEI. The CDR3 loop spans 15 amino acids. The DNA for the CDR3 is TGTGCCAGCAGTACTCCGGGACAGGACTCCTACGAGCAGTACTTC. Protein: CASSTPGQDSYEQYF.

The J gene is TRBJ2-1, the V gene TRBV9, with 13 bases fitting TRBD2. The CDR3 sequence is 15 residues long. V lost 3 bases and J lost 7; bases outside the gene matches: 4. The V gene's germline CDR1 is SGDLS and CDR2 YYNGEE. CDR3 sequence reads: CASSGAGLAGNEQFF. The CDR3, as DNA: TGTGCCAGCAGCGGCGCGGGACTAGCGGGGAATGAGCAGTTCTTC.

The genes are TRBV4-2 and TRBJ2-1; D is unresolved. V was trimmed by 3 bases and J by 5 bases, leaving 14 bases between them. The CDR3 sequence is 15 residues long. Looked up from germline, CDR1 is LGHNA and CDR2 is YNFKEQ. CDR3 sequence: CASSQSQAIHNEQFF. DNA of the CDR3: TGTGCCAGCAGCCAGTCGCAGGCGATACACAATGAGCAGTTCTTC.

The chain links TRBV7-2 to TRBJ2-7; D possibly corresponds to TRBD1 (6 bases). CDR1 is SGHTA and CDR2 is FQGNSA in the germline V gene. The CDR3 has 14 residues. V lost 6 bases, J lost 4 bases, and 16 bases lay in between. The DNA for the CDR3 is TGTGCCAGCAGTTCCTACAGGGATTCTTACGAGCAGTACTTC. Protein sequence: CASSSYRDSYEQYF.

This sequence joins TRBV4-1 and TRBJ2-2; 13 bases are shared with TRBD2. The V gene end was trimmed by 4 bases and the J gene end by 14 bases; junction bases not matched to a gene: 10. This CDR3 has 15 residues. Per germline, CDR1 MGHRA and CDR2 YSYEKL. The CDR3 loop reads CASSPTSGGRGRLFF. The DNA for the CDR3 is TGCGCCAGCAGCCCGACTAGCGGGGGGAGAGGTAGACTGTTTTTT.

This chain links TRBV10-2 with TRBJ2-5; 9 positions agree with TRBD1. The V gene's germline CDR1 is WSHSY and CDR2 SAAADI. The V gene end was trimmed by 6 bases and the J gene end by 2 bases; junction bases not matched to a gene: 7. The CDR3 is 15 residues long. The CDR3 coding sequence is TGCGCCAGCAGCGGGACAGGGATAACGCAAGAGACCCAGTACTTC. Residues: CASSGTGITQETQYF.

The chain employs TRBV5-1 and TRBJ2-7; possibly TRBD2 for D (5 bases). V lost 0 bases, J lost 4 bases, and 14 bases lay in between. Per the germline V gene, CDR1 is SGHRS and CDR2 is YFSETQ. This CDR3 comprises 15 residues. The CDR3 is CASSLESGSKYEQYF. CDR3 bases: TGCGCCAGCAGCTTGGAATCGGGGTCTAAGTACGAGCAGTACTTC.

CDR3 DNA: TGTGCCAGTAACCCTGCTAGGAATCAGCCCCAGCATTTT. Translation gives CASNPARNQPQHF. V and J are TRBV19 and TRBJ1-5; the D is unclear. Germline CDR1 and CDR2: LNHDA and SQIVND (reference sequence). Trimming cost V 7 bases and J 4 bases, with 11 bases left between them. This CDR3 spans 13 amino acids. The whole variable domain, filled in from reference TRBV19 and TRBJ1-5, reads DGGITQSPKYLFRKEGQNVTLSCEQNLNHDAMYWYRQDPGQGLRLIYYSQIVNDFQKGDIAEGYSVSREKKESFPLTVTSAQKNPTAFYLCASNPARNQPQHFGDGTRLSIL.

This chain's CDR3 is CASSAGGLVLETQYF. CDR3 nucleotides: TGTGCCAGCAGCGCGGGCGGACTAGTTCTAGAGACCCAGTACTTC. This sequence joins TRBV7-2 and TRBJ2-5; 7 bases map to TRBD2. The CDR3 extends over 15 amino acids. J lost 4 bases, V lost 5 bases, and 10 bases had no gene match. Germline lookup yields CDR1 SGHTA and CDR2 FQGNSA.

The gene calls are TRBV6-5 and TRBJ1-2; 10 bases map to TRBD1. This CDR3 is 16 amino acids long. Germline-derived CDR1 and CDR2 are MNHEY and SVGAGI. V was pared by 4 bases and J by 6 bases, with 11 bases of the junction left unmatched. CDR3 amino acids: CASSLDPTGGADGYTF. As DNA, the CDR3 is TGTGCCAGCAGTTTGGACCCGACAGGGGGCGCAGATGGCTACACCTTC.

V gene TRBV25-1 combines with J gene TRBJ2-3, with TRBD2 matching 14 bases. CDR3 length equals 16 residues. Germline CDR1 reads MGHDK; CDR2 reads SYGVNS. Trimming removed 5 bases from V and 5 bases from J; junction bases left unmatched: 6. The CDR3 reads CASSPGTSGSQDTQYF. The CDR3 DNA reads TGTGCCAGCAGTCCCGGGACTAGCGGGAGTCAAGATACGCAGTATTTT.